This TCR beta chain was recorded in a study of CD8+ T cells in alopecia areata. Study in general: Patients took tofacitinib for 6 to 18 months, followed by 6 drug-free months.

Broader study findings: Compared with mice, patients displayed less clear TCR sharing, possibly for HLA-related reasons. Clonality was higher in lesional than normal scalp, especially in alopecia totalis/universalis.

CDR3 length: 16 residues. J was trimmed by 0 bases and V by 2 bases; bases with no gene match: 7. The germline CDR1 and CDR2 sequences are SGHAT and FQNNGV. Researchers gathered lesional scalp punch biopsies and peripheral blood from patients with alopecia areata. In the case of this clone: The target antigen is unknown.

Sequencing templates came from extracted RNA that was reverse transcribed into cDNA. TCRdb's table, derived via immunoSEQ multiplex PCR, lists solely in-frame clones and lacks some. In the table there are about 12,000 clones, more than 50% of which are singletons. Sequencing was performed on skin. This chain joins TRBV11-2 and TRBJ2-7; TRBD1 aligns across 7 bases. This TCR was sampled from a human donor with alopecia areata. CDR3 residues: CASSLSGQSVSYEQYF. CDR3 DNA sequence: TGTGCCAGCAGCTTATCGGGACAGTCAGTCTCCTACGAGCAGTACTTC.